The TCR beta chain under discussion was sequenced for a study of T-cell reconstitution after alpha-beta-depleted transplantation in children. In this sample, this clonotype turned up many times. Molecular barcoding with unique molecular identifiers was used for the TCRbeta library. TCRdb used MiXCR to reprocess the PCR reads, holding one entry per CDR3 protein. The sample lists about 540,000 distinct CDR3 sequences, around 18% occurring once. This specimen consisted of PBMCs from the stem cell graft donor, obtained from the stem cell graft. This sequence originates from a human donor who donated a stem cell graft to a child with acute lymphoblastic leukemia.

The CDR3 nucleotides read TGTGCCAGCAGTTTAACGTACACAGATACGCAGTATTTT. It translates to CASSLTYTDTQYF. The chain couples TRBV12-3 or TRBV12-4 to TRBJ2-3; D gene ambiguous. The CDR3 totals 13 residues. V lost 2 bases and J lost 2, with 5 bases in between.